What follows are 30 T cell receptor beta chains derived from one specimen sequenced in a study of blood T cell repertoires in COVID-19. Only in-frame clones appear in the TCRdb table, and some are missing; sequencing was by immunoSEQ multiplex PCR. The table has 200,000 to 250,000 clones, 70% to 90% seen once. Sequenced sample: peripheral blood. These receptor sequences come from a woman aged 18-30 years who had recovered from COVID-19.

The chain has TRBV27 and TRBJ2-7; D perhaps matches TRBD2 (5 bases). V lost 2 bases, J lost 0 bases, and 8 bases lay in between. Germline assignment: CDR1 MNHEY and CDR2 SMNVEV (reference sequence). This CDR3 region has 14 residues. The CDR3 nucleotides read TGTGCCAGCAGTTTACGAGGGCCCTCCTACGAGCAGTACTTC. This sequence encodes CASSLRGPSYEQYF.

This clone was recorded only once. The V call is TRBV10-3, the J call TRBJ2-2; D might be TRBD2 (5 bases). CDR3 size: 14 residues. CDR1 is ENHRY and CDR2 is SYGVKD in the germline V gene. Trimming cost V 5 bases and J 4 bases, with 11 bases left between them. CDR3 in amino acids: CAISTSGVTGELFF. In nucleotides, the CDR3 is TGTGCCATCAGTACTAGTGGAGTCACCGGGGAGCTGTTTTTT.

The rearrangement links TRBV5-6 to TRBJ1-4; weak D call: TRBD1 (5 bases). The CDR3 runs 14 residues. Germline V gene sequence: CDR1 SGHDT, CDR2 YYEEEE. Trimming took 4 bases from V and 0 from J, leaving 7 bases between them. The CDR3 DNA reads TGTGCCAGCAGCCAGACAGCAACTAATGAAAAACTGTTTTTT. Translating it yields CASSQTATNEKLFF.

The CDR3 DNA reads as TGCAGCGTTCTAGGCTATGGCTACACCTTC. It translates to CSVLGYGYTF. This rearrangement joins TRBV29-1 to TRBJ1-2; D call uncertain. Trimming cost V 5 bases and J 4 bases, with 5 bases left between them. The CDR3 covers 10 residues. Germline-derived CDR1 and CDR2 are SQVTM and ANQGSEA.

The genes are TRBV5-1 and TRBJ1-1; the D gene is possibly TRBD1 (5 bases). Trimming left V 6 bases short and J 5 bases short, with 11 bases between. CDR3 length: 12 amino acids. The germline gives CDR1 SGHRS, CDR2 YFSETQ. Here the CDR3 DNA reads TGCGCCAGCAAAGAGGCAGGGACTGAAGCTTTCTTT. Protein product: CASKEAGTEAFF.

This chain connects TRBV10-3 to TRBJ2-2; 9 nucleotides match TRBD2. There are 19 residues in the CDR3. Germline values: CDR1 ENHRY, CDR2 SYGVKD. V dropped 4 bases and J dropped 7; count of bases not matched to a gene: 19. The CDR3 sequence: CAISASGLLGGRAFGELFF. DNA for the CDR3: TGTGCCATCAGTGCGTCCGGGCTCCTAGGCGGGAGGGCCTTCGGGGAGCTGTTTTTT.

The V call is TRBV30, the J call TRBJ1-1; D is perhaps TRBD1 (6 bases). From germline, CDR1 is GTSNPN and CDR2 SVGIG (reference sequence). The CDR3 sequence is 12 residues long. V lost 6 bases and J lost 0, with 8 bases in between. This CDR3 reads CACYRVNTEAFF. The CDR3 nucleotides are TGTGCCTGTTACAGGGTGAACACTGAAGCTTTCTTT.

This chain uses TRBV13 with TRBJ1-2; D may be TRBD1 (5 bases). The CDR3 has 16 amino acids. V lost 5 bases, J lost 3 bases, and 19 bases lay in between. Germline V gene data show CDR1 as PRHDT and CDR2 as FYEKMQ (reference sequence). The CDR3 is CASSRDWPGGHYGYTF. The DNA of the CDR3 is TGTGCCAGCAGCCGTGATTGGCCGGGGGGTCACTATGGCTACACCTTC.

The CDR3 loop reads CASGRDRASKTQYF. The CDR3 DNA is TGTGCCAGCGGAAGGGACAGGGCATCGAAGACCCAGTACTTC. The V gene is TRBV5-4, the J gene TRBJ2-5; 9 nucleotides match TRBD1. The germline CDR1 and CDR2 sequences are SGHNT and YYREEE (reference sequence). This CDR3 region has 14 residues. J gave up 6 bases and V 7 bases, and 10 bases lay outside the gene matches.

The chain carries TRBV18 and TRBJ2-1; 8 nucleotides line up with TRBD1. After removal of 2 bases from V and 8 bases from J, the junction contained 8 bases not matched to a gene. Germline lookup yields CDR1 KGHSH and CDR2 LQKENI. The CDR3 covers 15 residues. This CDR3 is CASSPRQGPGDEQFF. DNA for the CDR3: TGTGCCAGCTCACCAAGACAGGGGCCAGGCGATGAGCAGTTCTTC.

The rearrangement uses TRBV7-9 and TRBJ2-1; D is unresolved. V was clipped by 7 bases and J by 2 bases, with 18 bases between them. This CDR3 contains 16 residues. In germline, CDR1 is SEHNR, CDR2 FQNEAQ (reference sequence). The CDR3 DNA is TGTGCCAGCACACGAGAGAGCAGGCCCACCTACAATGAGCAGTTCTTC. Amino acids: CASTRESRPTYNEQFF.

The V and J genes are TRBV18 and TRBJ2-7; 10 bases match TRBD1. The germline gives CDR1 KGHSH, CDR2 LQKENI. CDR3 length: 13 residues. V gave up 5 bases and J gave up 6 bases; unmatched junction bases: 4. CDR3 sequence: CASSDRGQGEQYF. CDR3 bases: TGTGCCAGCTCAGACAGGGGGCAGGGCGAGCAGTACTTC.

This chain uses TRBV5-1 with TRBJ2-7; D is uncertain. CDR1 and CDR2 from the germline V gene are SGHRS and YFSETQ. V lost 1 base and J lost 7, with 15 bases in between. This CDR3 is built from 14 residues. Written as DNA, the CDR3 is TGCGCCAGCAGCTTGTACCAGAACCTAGTAGAGCAGTACTTC. This translates into CASSLYQNLVEQYF.

A few counts support this clone. This chain links TRBV7-3 with TRBJ2-7; the D gene is possibly TRBD1 (8 bases). Trimming pared 5 bases from V and 7 bases from J, leaving 18 bases between. The CDR3 extends over 14 amino acids. Germline CDR1 reads SGHTA; CDR2 reads FQGTGA. The CDR3 here is CASSPRTGRAEQYF. In DNA, the CDR3 is TGTGCCAGCAGCCCTAGGACAGGGAGGGCTGAGCAGTACTTC.

V usage is TRBV10-3 and J usage is TRBJ2-7; D uncertain. Trimming pared 8 bases from V and 2 bases from J, leaving 4 bases between. Looked up from germline, CDR1 is ENHRY and CDR2 is SYGVKD. The CDR3 totals 10 residues. The CDR3 DNA sequence: TGTGCCATCCCCGCCTACGAGCAGTACTTC. It specifies CAIPAYEQYF.

The chain links TRBV19 to TRBJ1-5; D not resolved. The CDR3 is 12 amino acids. The germline V gene encodes CDR1 LNHDA and CDR2 SQIVND (reference sequence). V lost 9 bases, J lost 2 bases, and 8 bases lay in between. CDR3 coding DNA: TGTGCCAGCCAAGAGGGCAATCAGCCCCAGCATTTT. This encodes CASQEGNQPQHF.

The chain employs TRBV12-5 and TRBJ2-1, with 10 bases matching TRBD2. CDR3 size: 17 residues. V trimming: 3 bases; J trimming: 0 bases; junction bases outside the gene matches: 5. Germline CDR1 and CDR2: LGHNT and FRNRAP. The CDR3: CASGFQAGGSSYNEQFF. CDR3 bases: TGTGCTAGTGGTTTCCAAGCGGGAGGGAGCTCCTACAATGAGCAGTTCTTC.

This clone has more than one count but fewer than ten. V gene TRBV30 combines with J gene TRBJ2-7; the match to TRBD2 covers 8 bases. Trimming cost V 4 bases and J 2 bases; bases outside gene matches: 7. This CDR3 comprises 14 residues. Germline V gene lookup returns CDR1 GTSNPN and CDR2 SVGIG (reference sequence). This CDR3 is CAWTGGRIAYEQYF. CDR3 coding DNA: TGTGCCTGGACGGGCGGGAGGATAGCCTACGAGCAGTACTTC.

This clone showed up just a few times. CDR3 bases: TGTGCCAGCAGACCCCAGGGGATGAATTCACCCCTCCACTTT. This sequence encodes CASRPQGMNSPLHF. The chain links TRBV6-5 to TRBJ1-6, with a possible D match to TRBD1 (6 bases). Trimming cost V 6 bases and J 7 bases, with 13 bases left between them. There are 14 residues in the CDR3. Germline assignment: CDR1 MNHEY and CDR2 SVGAGI.

The chain carries TRBV7-3 and TRBJ2-1; D is perhaps TRBD2 (5 bases). Trimming took 1 base from V and 4 from J, leaving 14 bases between them. Per germline, CDR1 SGHTA and CDR2 FQGTGA. This CDR3 is built from 16 residues. DNA for the CDR3: TGTGCCAGCAGCTTAAATGGTCTAGCTTCTTACAATGAGCAGTTCTTC. Translation gives CASSLNGLASYNEQFF.

The chain has TRBV19 and TRBJ1-2; 7 nucleotides match TRBD1. From germline, CDR1 is LNHDA and CDR2 SQIVND (reference sequence). With 7 bases clipped from V and 3 bases from J, the junction kept 5 bases outside the gene matches. The length of the CDR3 is 13 residues. CDR3 protein: CASTYRGDYGYTF. DNA for the CDR3: TGTGCCAGTACCTACAGGGGAGACTATGGCTACACCTTC.

This clone appeared once. The chain joins TRBV4-1 to TRBJ2-5, with TRBD2 as a possible D gene (7 bases). CDR1 and CDR2 from the germline V gene are MGHRA and YSYEKL. Trimming left V 4 bases short and J 4 bases short, with 10 bases between. This CDR3 contains 13 residues. The CDR3 region is CASSRGGRETQYF. The CDR3 nucleotides read TGCGCCAGCAGCCGCGGGGGCAGAGAGACCCAGTACTTC.

J is TRBJ1-2 and V is TRBV6-5; D not certain. The V gene's germline CDR1 is MNHEY and CDR2 SVGAGI. The CDR3 length is 12 residues. CDR3 amino acids: CYTGGTNYGYTF. Here the CDR3 DNA reads TGTTACACTGGAGGGACTAACTATGGCTACACCTTC.

V gene TRBV24-1 combines with J gene TRBJ2-5; TRBD2 matches 14 bases. There are 15 residues in the CDR3. Germline CDR1 is KGHDR and CDR2 is SFDVKD. V lost 7 bases and J lost 3; bases outside the gene matches: 3. The CDR3, as DNA: TGTGCCACCAGCCCGACTAGCGGGAGGGAAGAGACCCAGTACTTC. Its protein is CATSPTSGREETQYF.

This sequence joins TRBV4-3 and TRBJ1-2; TRBD1 aligns across 10 bases. The CDR3 has 16 residues. Germline CDR1 and CDR2: LGHNA and YSLEER. With 1 base clipped from V and 8 bases from J, the junction kept 10 bases outside the gene matches. The DNA of the CDR3 is TGCGCCAGCAGCCAAGCCCTTTCCGGGACAGGGGTCGGCTACACCTTC. Its translation is CASSQALSGTGVGYTF.

The chain carries TRBV28 and TRBJ2-1; a weak D match, TRBD1 (6 bases). V was pared by 4 bases and J by 9 bases, with 19 bases between. Germline CDR1 reads MDHEN; CDR2 reads SYDVKM. The CDR3 contains 15 residues. The CDR3: CASSSPGHGGGEQFF. CDR3 coding DNA: TGTGCCAGCAGTTCTCCGGGACACGGTGGGGGTGAGCAGTTCTTC. The full variable domain, with the rest looked up from reference TRBV28 and TRBJ2-1, is DVKVTQSSRYLVKRTGEKVFLECVQDMDHENMFWYRQDPGLGLRLIYFSYDVKMKEKGDIPEGYSVSREKKERFSLILESASTNQTSMYLCASSSPGHGGGEQFFGPGTRLTVL.

The chain is built from TRBV9 and TRBJ1-1, with D uncertain. V lost 0 bases and J lost 3, with 12 bases in between. Germline CDR1 reads SGDLS; CDR2 reads YYNGEE. This CDR3 has 15 amino acids. The CDR3 nucleotides are TGTGCCAGCAGCGTAGGGGAGGCCCGGGACACTGAAGCTTTCTTT. Residues: CASSVGEARDTEAFF.

The chain links TRBV7-2 to TRBJ2-7; possibly TRBD2 for D (6 bases). Trimming took off 2 bases at V and 2 bases at J, with 13 bases between the two ends. From germline, CDR1 is SGHTA and CDR2 FQGNSA. The CDR3 runs 15 residues. CDR3 sequence (DNA): TGTGCCAGCAGCTTATTTGCGGAGGGTCCCTACGAGCAGTACTTC. Its protein is CASSLFAEGPYEQYF.

CDR3 sequence (DNA): TGTGCCACCAGCCACAGGGAGGATACGCAGTATTTT. It translates to CATSHREDTQYF. The chain has TRBV15 and TRBJ2-3, with D possibly TRBD1 on 6 matching bases. The V end was cut by 5 bases, the J end by 6 bases, with 9 bases between. Per germline, CDR1 LNHNV and CDR2 YYDKDF (reference sequence). The CDR3 consists of 12 residues.

This sequence joins TRBV5-1 and TRBJ2-1; 7 nucleotides line up with TRBD2. The CDR3 loop spans 12 amino acids. Germline V lookup: CDR1 SGHRS, CDR2 YFSETQ. V shed 1 base and J 15 bases; nucleotides not matched to a gene: 7. In DNA form, the CDR3 reads TGCGCCAGCAGCTTGACGGGAGGTACTGCGTTCTTC. Translated: CASSLTGGTAFF.